This T cell receptor beta chain comes out of a study of T cell changes during pregnancy in multiple sclerosis. The length of the CDR3 is 11 residues. CDR1 and CDR2 (germline): SQVTM, ANQGSEA. V lost 6 bases and J 5 bases, leaving 8 bases between the germline ends. Some clones are missing from TCRdb's copy, which holds only in-frame ones; the method was immunoSEQ multiplex PCR. Here the sample spans under 50,000 clones, roughly 94% being singletons. Specimen: CD8+ T cells from peripheral blood mononuclear cells, collected in the first trimester of pregnancy. The TCR sequence derives from a female donor with multiple sclerosis, enrolled in a pregnancy study. The genes are TRBV29-1 and TRBJ2-1; D unclear. The CDR3 region is CSVTLDNEQFF. The DNA of the CDR3 is TGCAGCGTGACTTTGGACAATGAGCAGTTCTTC.